This T cell receptor beta chain emerged from a study of cytomegalovirus exposure and HLA in healthy donors. Study findings and constraints: The tendency of first-cohort TCR clusters to co-occur in the roughly 110 validation repertoires was identified by a subsequent analysis. Investigators reported some 150 TCR beta chains as tied to cytomegalovirus. Three chains tied to CMV proved CMV antigen-specific in vitro.

Concerning this clone: Antigen: not known.

Generated by immunoSEQ multiplex PCR, the TCRdb table keeps only in-frame clones and is missing some. The table lists some 160,000 clones, 80% to 95% of them singletons. Sequenced sample: PBMCs. The origin of this receptor is a man aged 18 to 29 in good health and CMV-seronegative.

CDR3 in DNA: TGTGCCAGCAGTGAGGTGCTAGTTGGGGGCGAGCAGTTCTTC. Its protein product is CASSEVLVGGEQFF. The chain links TRBV6-4 to TRBJ2-1; a weak D match, TRBD1 (6 bases). The CDR3 runs to 14 residues. CDR1 MRHNA and CDR2 SNTAGT come from the germline V gene. V was cut by 3 bases and J by 10 bases, with 16 bases left in between.